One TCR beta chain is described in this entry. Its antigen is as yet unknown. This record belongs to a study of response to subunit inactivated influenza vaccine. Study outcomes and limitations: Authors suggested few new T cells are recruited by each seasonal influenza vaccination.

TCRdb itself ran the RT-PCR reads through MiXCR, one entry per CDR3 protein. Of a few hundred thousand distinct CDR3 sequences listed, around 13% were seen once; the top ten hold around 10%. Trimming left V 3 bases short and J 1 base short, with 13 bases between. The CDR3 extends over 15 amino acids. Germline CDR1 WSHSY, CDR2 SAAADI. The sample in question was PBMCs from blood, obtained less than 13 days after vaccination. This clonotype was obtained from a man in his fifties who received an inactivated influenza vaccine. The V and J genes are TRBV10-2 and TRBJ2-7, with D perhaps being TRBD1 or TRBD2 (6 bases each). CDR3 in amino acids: CASSEGGSRSYEQYF. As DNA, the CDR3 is TGCGCCAGCAGTGAAGGGGGGTCCCGATCCTACGAGCAGTACTTC.